This TCR beta chain was profiled in a study of identical twins. Study results and caveats: Donors were not followed over many years; analysis was cross-sectional. Beta clonotypes that were abundant in cord blood contained fewer insertions, a pattern absent from memory repertoires.

In TCRdb, the 5' RACE reads were re-called with MiXCR into one record per CDR3 protein. In the table there are some 1,700,000 distinct CDR3 sequences, around 29% of which are singletons. The CDR3 sequence is 14 residues long. Per the germline V gene, CDR1 is LGHNA and CDR2 is YNFKEQ. Trimming left V 7 bases short and J 0 bases short, with 12 bases between. In the case of this clonotype: The antigen remains unidentified.

This receptor was taken from a newborn girl in good health. The gene calls are TRBV4-2 and TRBJ1-2; possibly TRBD1 for D (5 bases). Specimen: cord blood. The CDR3 protein is CASKTRATNYGYTF. CDR3 DNA: TGTGCCAGCAAAACCAGGGCAACTAACTATGGCTACACCTTC.